The clone carrying this T cell receptor (beta chain) was picked up a small number of times. This sample is drawn from a study of T-cell memory formation after mild COVID-19. Each CDR3 protein is one row after TCRdb ran MiXCR on the 5' RACE reads. The sample lists more than 250,000 distinct CDR3 sequences, about 17% occurring once. The CDR3 extends over 14 amino acids. CDR1 and CDR2 from the germline V gene are SEHNR and FQNEAQ (reference sequence). Trimming took 5 bases from V and 2 from J, leaving 11 bases between them. This chain connects TRBV7-9 to TRBJ2-3, with no clear D. Source material: PBMCs or a T cell subset sorted from them (not recorded which). This sequence was found in a man in his late teens or twenties who had mild COVID-19 (a few samples of this study predate the infection). Cell type and time point are not known. This chain's CDR3 is CASSPRRTTDTQYF. The CDR3 DNA follows: TGTGCCAGCAGCCCTCGCCGGACCACAGATACGCAGTATTTT. The full variable domain, completed using reference TRBV7-9 and TRBJ2-3, is DTGVSQNPRHKITKRGQNVTFRCDPISEHNRLYWYRQTLGQGPEFLTYFQNEAQLEKSRLLSDRFSAERPKGSFSTLEIQRTEQGDSAMYLCASSPRRTTDTQYFGPGTRLTVL.